These 28 T cell receptor beta chains came from one sample sequenced in a study of blood T cell repertoires in COVID-19. Profiling relied on immunoSEQ multiplex PCR, and the TCRdb table lists in-frame clones only, not all of them. The table shows fewer than 70,000 clones, with around 84% occurring only once. The sample comprised peripheral blood. These receptors were collected from a human donor in a cohort sampled during active COVID-19.

This clone was picked up a small number of times. The chain combines TRBV27 with TRBJ2-1, with a possible D match to TRBD2 (7 bases). The CDR3 extends over 13 amino acids. V was trimmed by 4 bases and J by 9 bases, leaving 13 bases between them. CDR1 is MNHEY, CDR2 SMNVEV, per germline (reference sequence). CDR3 sequence: CASSWGGLTEQFF. Here the CDR3 DNA reads TGTGCCAGCAGTTGGGGGGGCTTAACTGAGCAGTTCTTC.

A few counts support this clone. The rearrangement uses TRBV5-1 and TRBJ2-2, with D perhaps TRBD2 (6 bases). Germline-derived CDR1 and CDR2 are SGHRS and YFSETQ. The ends were cut back, 4 bases at V and 4 bases at J, with 11 bases in the middle. The CDR3 runs to 14 residues. The CDR3 nucleotides read TGCGCCAGCAGCAGCGGGTTTGGCACCGGGGAGCTGTTTTTT. It is translated as CASSSGFGTGELFF.

This clone was observed a single time. J is TRBJ2-1 and V is TRBV19, with 8 bases fitting TRBD2. CDR3 length equals 13 residues. The germline V gene has CDR1 LNHDA and CDR2 SQIVND (reference sequence). The DNA for the CDR3 is TGTGCATCTAGCGGGTCTTCCTACAATGAGCAGTTCTTC. Residues: CASSGSSYNEQFF.

This chain links TRBV7-3 with TRBJ1-2; D may be TRBD1 (5 bases). V lost 1 base, J lost 8 bases, and 14 bases lay in between. The CDR3 spans 14 residues. Per germline, CDR1 SGHTA and CDR2 FQGTGA. This CDR3 reads CASSLRPGNSGYTF. The CDR3 DNA sequence: TGTGCCAGCAGCTTAAGACCAGGGAATAGCGGCTACACCTTC.

V is TRBV18 and J is TRBJ1-6, with 8 bases lining up with TRBD1. V lost 2 bases to trimming and J lost 7 bases; unmatched junction nucleotides: 4. This CDR3 region has 15 residues. CDR1 is KGHSH and CDR2 is LQKENI in the germline V gene. The CDR3 nucleotides are TGTGCCAGCTCACCAATACAGGGGGACAATTCACCCCTCCACTTT. Translated: CASSPIQGDNSPLHF.

This chain links TRBV29-1 with TRBJ2-1; 10 bases match TRBD2. The V and J ends lost 3 bases and 10 bases, in that order; junction bases with no gene match: 9. CDR1 and CDR2 (germline): SQVTM, ANQGSEA. The CDR3 loop spans 14 amino acids. The CDR3 reads CSVEGPSGGQEQFF. The CDR3 DNA reads TGCAGCGTTGAGGGGCCTAGCGGGGGACAAGAGCAGTTCTTC.

The chain uses TRBV18 and TRBJ2-7; TRBD2 matches 9 bases. V gave up 9 bases and J gave up 4 bases; unmatched junction bases: 1. The germline gives CDR1 KGHSH, CDR2 LQKENI. This CDR3 spans 11 amino acids. CDR3 region: CASTSGYEQYF. In DNA form, the CDR3 reads TGTGCCAGTACTAGCGGGTACGAGCAGTACTTC.

The rearrangement links TRBV10-3 to TRBJ1-4, with D unclear. Germline V gene lookup returns CDR1 ENHRY and CDR2 SYGVKD. The CDR3 runs to 16 residues. The germline V and J ends were trimmed by 2 bases and 0 bases, with 10 bases remaining between them. In DNA form, the CDR3 reads TGTGCCATCAGTGAGGGCCCCCTCGCAACTAATGAAAAACTGTTTTTT. Translation: CAISEGPLATNEKLFF.

The table lists this clone with a count of one. The CDR3 DNA is TGTGCCAGCAGCGACAACAGGGTTGAGTTCTTC. It translates to CASSDNRVEFF. The V gene is TRBV5-6, the J gene TRBJ2-1, with D perhaps TRBD1 (6 bases). There are 11 residues in the CDR3. V lost 4 bases, J lost 14 bases, and 13 bases lay in between. Germline CDR1 SGHDT, CDR2 YYEEEE.

The genes are TRBV27 and TRBJ2-7; 7 nucleotides align to TRBD1. The V gene's germline CDR1 is MNHEY and CDR2 SMNVEV (reference sequence). V was pared by 5 bases and J by 5 bases, with 6 bases of the junction left unmatched. The CDR3 contains 13 residues. The CDR3 sequence: CASSTRGLNEQYF. The CDR3 DNA follows: TGTGCCAGCAGTACAAGGGGGCTCAACGAGCAGTACTTC.

There are a few counts of this clone. The rearrangement joins TRBV11-2 to TRBJ2-7, with D possibly being TRBD1 (6 bases). Germline values: CDR1 SGHAT, CDR2 FQNNGV. V lost 2 bases, J lost 6 bases, and 8 bases lay in between. The CDR3 has 12 residues. The chain's CDR3 is CASSLSGVEQYF. As DNA, the CDR3 is TGTGCCAGCAGCTTATCAGGGGTCGAGCAGTACTTC.

The chain links TRBV28 to TRBJ2-7; 10 positions agree with TRBD2. J gave up 3 bases and V 3 bases, and 2 bases lay outside the gene matches. The V gene's germline CDR1 is MDHEN and CDR2 SYDVKM. The CDR3 contains 14 residues. The CDR3 region is CASSFTSGNYEQYF. DNA of the CDR3: TGTGCCAGCAGTTTCACTAGCGGGAACTACGAGCAGTACTTC. The entire variable domain, with the rest obtained from reference TRBV28 and TRBJ2-7, is as follows: DVKVTQSSRYLVKRTGEKVFLECVQDMDHENMFWYRQDPGLGLRLIYFSYDVKMKEKGDIPEGYSVSREKKERFSLILESASTNQTSMYLCASSFTSGNYEQYFGPGTRLTVT.

The rearrangement links TRBV24-1 to TRBJ2-6; D is possibly TRBD1 (5 bases). Germline V gene lookup returns CDR1 KGHDR and CDR2 SFDVKD. This CDR3 is 19 amino acids long. The CDR3 DNA follows: TGTAACAAGTCTGGGGCCAGGACCCCGGGCTTCCCTGGGGCCAACGTCCTGACTTTC. It is translated as CNKSGARTPGFPGANVLTF.

The table lists this clone with a few counts. CDR3 region: CASSLPLGLPAGHF. CDR3 bases: TGTGCCAGCAGTTTACCCCTTGGACTACCGGCGGGGCATTTT. V is TRBV28 and J is TRBJ1-5; D not certain. V lost 2 bases and J 15 bases, leaving 20 bases between the germline ends. Looked up from germline, CDR1 is MDHEN and CDR2 is SYDVKM. The CDR3 sequence is 14 residues long.

The gene calls are TRBV6-1 and TRBJ2-1; TRBD2 might be the D (6 bases). CDR1 is MNHNS, CDR2 SASEGT, per germline. The CDR3 runs to 16 residues. Trimming left V 1 base short and J 4 bases short, with 14 bases between. CDR3 nucleotide sequence: TGTGCCAGCAGTGAAGTAACGCGGGGAGCATACAATGAGCAGTTCTTC. Its protein product is CASSEVTRGAYNEQFF.

The J gene is TRBJ1-1, the V gene TRBV19; D not resolved. Germline CDR1 and CDR2: LNHDA and SQIVND (reference sequence). With 5 bases removed from V and 1 base from J, the gap between germline ends came to 11 bases. The CDR3 totals 14 residues. CDR3 bases: TGTGCCAGTAGTTTTGGTACGGGGAACACTGAAGCTTTCTTT. As protein: CASSFGTGNTEAFF.

The chain joins TRBV18 to TRBJ1-4, with 9 nucleotides matching TRBD1. Germline CDR1 reads KGHSH; CDR2 reads LQKENI. The CDR3 is 17 amino acids. The V segment lost 6 bases and the J segment 8 bases; nucleotides outside the gene matches: 16. The DNA for the CDR3 is TGTGCCAGCTCCCCCGCCGGGACAGGGAATGCAGAGGAAAAACTGTTTTTT. As protein: CASSPAGTGNAEEKLFF. Filled out from reference TRBV18 and TRBJ1-4, the complete variable domain reads NAGVMQNPRHLVRRRGQEARLRCSPMKGHSHVYWYRQLPEEGLKFMVYLQKENIIDESGMPKERFSAEFPKEGPSILRIQQVVRGDSAAYFCASSPAGTGNAEEKLFFGSGTQLSVL.

This clone has just a few counts. The J gene is TRBJ2-7, the V gene TRBV2; 13 bases are shared with TRBD2. Germline assignment: CDR1 SNHLY and CDR2 FYNNEI. Trimming removed 10 bases from V and 2 bases from J; junction bases left unmatched: 5. The CDR3 totals 14 residues. The CDR3 reads CATTSGRTTYEQYF. CDR3 DNA sequence: TGTGCCACGACTAGCGGGAGGACCACCTACGAGCAGTACTTC.

The V and J genes are TRBV30 and TRBJ1-6; TRBD1 matches 9 bases. In germline, CDR1 is GTSNPN, CDR2 SVGIG (reference sequence). The CDR3 loop spans 14 amino acids. V lost 2 bases, J lost 9 bases, and 5 bases stayed unmatched. CDR3 nucleotide sequence: TGTGCCTGGAGTATGGGACAGGGAACTTCACCCCTCCACTTT. The encoded protein is CAWSMGQGTSPLHF.

This clone was seen only a few times. The V gene is TRBV7-6, the J gene TRBJ2-7; unclear D gene. This CDR3 has 15 residues. Trimming removed 0 bases at V and 0 bases at J, with 9 bases between. Germline V lookup: CDR1 SGHVS, CDR2 FNYEAQ. This chain's CDR3 is CASSLAHGSSYEQYF. As DNA, the CDR3 is TGTGCCAGCAGCTTAGCGCACGGTAGCTCCTACGAGCAGTACTTC.

The gene calls are TRBV7-9 and TRBJ1-1; perhaps TRBD1 as D (5 bases). CDR1 is SEHNR and CDR2 is FQNEAQ in the germline V gene (reference sequence). The length of the CDR3 is 13 residues. Trimming shortened V by 4 bases and J by 3 bases, and 9 bases separated the two germline ends. CDR3 loop: CASSSGGYTEAFF. The CDR3 DNA is TGTGCCAGCAGCTCCGGGGGGTACACTGAAGCTTTCTTT.

This clone has only a few counts. The chain recombines TRBV7-2 with TRBJ2-5; D remains ambiguous. V lost 1 base and J lost 1, with 13 bases in between. Germline values: CDR1 SGHTA, CDR2 FQGNSA. This CDR3 contains 16 residues. The chain's CDR3 is CASSLGPLMAQETQYF. Here the CDR3 DNA reads TGTGCCAGCAGCTTAGGCCCCTTAATGGCCCAAGAGACCCAGTACTTC.

The J gene is TRBJ2-3, the V gene TRBV5-1; D is possibly TRBD2 (6 bases). Germline CDR1 is SGHRS and CDR2 is YFSETQ. The CDR3 sequence is 14 residues long. Trimming took off 4 bases at V and 2 bases at J, with 11 bases between the two ends. In DNA, the CDR3 is TGCGCCAGCAGCCCGGGACTCGCCACAGATACGCAGTATTTT. Protein sequence: CASSPGLATDTQYF.

This chain connects TRBV13 to TRBJ2-1; 7 bases are a match to TRBD1. Trimming removed 4 bases from V and 6 bases from J; junction bases left unmatched: 15. The CDR3 runs 17 residues. Germline CDR1 and CDR2: PRHDT and FYEKMQ (reference sequence). This CDR3 is CASSSSSTGDGRNEQFF. The CDR3 DNA follows: TGTGCCAGCAGCTCATCTTCCACAGGGGACGGGCGCAATGAGCAGTTCTTC. Supplemented by reference TRBV13 and TRBJ2-1, the full variable domain reads AAGVIQSPRHLIKEKRETATLKCYPIPRHDTVYWYQQGPGQDPQFLISFYEKMQSDKGSIPDRFSAQQFSDYHSELNMSSLELGDSALYFCASSSSSTGDGRNEQFFGPGTRLTVL.

J is TRBJ2-1 and V is TRBV28; possibly TRBD2 for D (6 bases). The CDR3 consists of 18 residues. Germline CDR1 MDHEN, CDR2 SYDVKM. Trimming stripped 4 bases from V and 2 bases from J, with 21 bases between. CDR3 protein: CASSSNPGGGSAYNEQFF. In DNA, the CDR3 is TGTGCCAGCAGTTCCAACCCCGGAGGAGGGTCGGCCTACAATGAGCAGTTCTTC.

The chain carries TRBV27 and TRBJ2-2; D is uncertain. The CDR3 contains 16 residues. Germline V CDR1 and CDR2: MNHEY, SMNVEV (reference sequence). Trimming pared 5 bases from V and 5 bases from J, leaving 18 bases between. DNA of the CDR3: TGTGCCAGCAGTCTACAACTACCCGAGTGGACCGGGGAGCTGTTTTTT. Amino acids: CASSLQLPEWTGELFF.

The V and J genes are TRBV2 and TRBJ1-1, with D perhaps TRBD1 (5 bases). With 0 bases removed from V and 2 bases from J, the gap between germline ends came to 7 bases. Per the germline V gene, CDR1 is SNHLY and CDR2 is FYNNEI. This CDR3 has 14 amino acids. The CDR3 sequence is CASSEAGANTEAFF. For the CDR3, the DNA is TGTGCCAGCAGTGAAGCAGGGGCCAACACTGAAGCTTTCTTT.

This sequence joins TRBV21-1 and TRBJ1-2; TRBD1, the table's D call, was not compared with the DNA. TRBV21-1 is a known pseudogene. The CDR3 sequence is 16 residues long. CDR3 DNA sequence: TGTGCCAGGGGTAACCGGGACAGCCCCTCTGCCTATGGCTACACCTTC. Its translation: CARGNRDSPSAYGYTF.